This entry concerns a single T cell receptor (beta chain). The antigen is unknown. Primers included in the PCR were 60 Vbeta and 13 Jbeta primers. Produced via immunoSEQ multiplex PCR; TCRdb's table is partial and in-frame only. Of around 100,000 clones in the sample, approximately 80% were seen once. This record belongs to a study of cytomegalovirus exposure and HLA in healthy donors. Study results and limitations: TCR beta sequences reportedly predicted the HLA-A and HLA-B alleles of most subjects accurately. Reportedly, a later analysis found an Asian-associated ancestry cluster had fewer N-insertions than the roughly 700-donor mean. As confirmed in vitro, a few CMV-associated chains were specific for CMV antigens.

Donors counted as nominally healthy when sampled, yet unrecorded immune exposures were likely. J was trimmed by 7 bases and V by 3 bases; bases with no gene match: 13. CDR1 is MGHDK, CDR2 SYGVNS, per germline. This CDR3 has 16 amino acids. The sample taken for sequencing was PBMCs. The V gene is TRBV25-1, the J gene TRBJ2-7; 9 positions agree with TRBD1. The receptor comes from a female donor in good health and CMV-seropositive. Here the CDR3 reads CASSDKAGTGFGEQYF. The CDR3 DNA reads TGTGCCAGCAGTGATAAAGCCGGGACAGGGTTCGGAGAGCAGTACTTC.